The 19 T cell receptor beta chains below come from one sample, sequenced in a study of blood T cell repertoires in COVID-19. Measured with immunoSEQ multiplex PCR; TCRdb has only the in-frame clones, and not every one. The sample records some 70,000 clones, 80% to 90% being singletons. The source material was peripheral blood. All receptors derive from a man between 60 and 75 years old with acute or convalescent COVID-19.

This clone was counted only a few times. The rearrangement joins TRBV9 to TRBJ2-1, with 10 bases fitting TRBD2. Germline assignment: CDR1 SGDLS and CDR2 YYNGEE. Germline trimming cut 3 bases from V and 4 bases from J; bases unmatched to any gene: 4. The CDR3 is 15 amino acids. The CDR3 nucleotides are TGTGCCAGCAGCGCATTAGCGGGAGGTTACAATGAGCAGTTCTTC. Amino acids: CASSALAGGYNEQFF.

The chain couples TRBV11-2 to TRBJ2-5, with D possibly TRBD1 on 5 matching bases. V gave up 1 base and J gave up 3 bases, with 12 bases separating them. Germline V CDR1 and CDR2: SGHAT, FQNNGV. This CDR3 has 15 residues. The CDR3: CASSLGLQVEETQYF. CDR3 in DNA: TGTGCCAGCAGCTTAGGCCTACAGGTGGAAGAGACCCAGTACTTC.

The CDR3 nucleotides read TGTGCCTGGACATTGTCGGTCACTTTCATCCCTCACGAGCAGTACTTC. Residues: CAWTLSVTFIPHEQYF. This chain links TRBV30 with TRBJ2-7, with D unresolved. Trimming cost V 4 bases and J 5 bases, with 24 bases left between them. The CDR3 extends over 16 amino acids. Germline V gene lookup returns CDR1 GTSNPN and CDR2 SVGIG (reference sequence).

The table lists this clone with a few counts. The chain links TRBV4-2 to TRBJ2-3; 12 bases fit TRBD2. CDR1 is LGHNA, CDR2 YNFKEQ, per germline. V lost 0 bases and J lost 4; bases outside the gene matches: 2. This CDR3 has 16 amino acids. The chain's CDR3 is CASSQDPSGGADTQYF. The DNA for the CDR3 is TGTGCCAGCAGCCAAGATCCTAGCGGGGGGGCAGATACGCAGTATTTT.

The CDR3, as DNA: TGTGCCTGGGGACTTGGAGAGACCCAGTACTTC. Its protein is CAWGLGETQYF. The gene calls are TRBV30 and TRBJ2-5; possible D gene TRBD2, 5 bases. Germline-derived CDR1 and CDR2 are GTSNPN and SVGIG (reference sequence). This CDR3 has 11 residues. Trimming left V 5 bases short and J 4 bases short, with 8 bases between.

This clone came up a few times. The gene calls are TRBV5-1 and TRBJ2-1; TRBD2 is a possible D gene (6 bases). In germline, CDR1 is SGHRS, CDR2 YFSETQ. The CDR3 has 15 residues. The ends were cut back, 4 bases at V and 5 bases at J, with 16 bases in the middle. In nucleotides, the CDR3 is TGCGCCAGCAGCCGAGGGCAGGGCGGGGACAATGAGCAGTTCTTC. The encoded protein is CASSRGQGGDNEQFF.

The rearrangement uses TRBV29-1 and TRBJ2-1; tentative D call: TRBD2 (6 bases). With 4 bases removed from V and 8 bases from J, the gap between germline ends came to 21 bases. The CDR3 length is 15 residues. The V gene's germline CDR1 is SQVTM and CDR2 ANQGSEA. The CDR3 DNA sequence: TGCAGCGTTGGCCGCAGGCTAGCGTTCACCGATGAGCAGTTCTTC. Its translation is CSVGRRLAFTDEQFF.

The chain links TRBV5-4 to TRBJ1-3, with D possibly TRBD1 on 5 matching bases. Trimming cost V 2 bases and J 3 bases, with 12 bases left between them. The CDR3 totals 15 residues. CDR1 and CDR2 (germline): SGHNT, YYREEE (reference sequence). The CDR3 protein is CASSFIGDGGNTIYF. CDR3 nucleotide sequence: TGTGCCAGCAGCTTCATAGGGGATGGTGGAAACACCATATATTTT.

The chain employs TRBV27 and TRBJ1-4; no firm D call. Trimming stripped 4 bases from V and 1 base from J, with 10 bases between. Germline assignment: CDR1 MNHEY and CDR2 SMNVEV (reference sequence). The CDR3 is 15 amino acids. CDR3 region: CASSSWLKTNEKLFF. As DNA, the CDR3 is TGTGCCAGCAGTTCCTGGCTTAAAACTAATGAAAAACTGTTTTTT.

This sequence joins TRBV19 and TRBJ2-5, with D possibly TRBD2 on 6 matching bases. Germline CDR1 and CDR2: LNHDA and SQIVND (reference sequence). The CDR3 has 15 residues. V was cut by 1 base and J by 5 bases, with 14 bases left in between. CDR3 in amino acids: CASSIAGARRETQYF. Here the CDR3 DNA reads TGTGCCAGTAGTATAGCGGGAGCGAGGAGGGAGACCCAGTACTTC.

The CDR3 spells CASSPGGGLRGPEAFF. The CDR3 region has the DNA TGCGCCAGCAGCCCCGGGGGCGGGCTAAGGGGGCCTGAAGCTTTCTTT. V is TRBV4-1 and J is TRBJ1-1; the match to TRBD1 covers 7 bases. Germline values: CDR1 MGHRA, CDR2 YSYEKL. Unmatched junction bases numbered 14, after V lost 4 bases and J lost 6 bases. This CDR3 comprises 16 residues.

This clone was seen just once. V and J are TRBV30 and TRBJ2-7, with TRBD2 matching over 9 bases. This CDR3 comprises 14 residues. The V gene end was trimmed by 5 bases and the J gene end by 2 bases; junction bases not matched to a gene: 7. Germline V gives CDR1 GTSNPN, CDR2 SVGIG (reference sequence). The CDR3 sequence: CAWGEASGAYEQYF. Written as DNA, the CDR3 is TGTGCCTGGGGAGAGGCTAGCGGGGCCTACGAGCAGTACTTC.

J is TRBJ1-1 and V is TRBV5-1; 10 nucleotides agree with TRBD1. The J segment lost 4 bases and the V segment lost 4 bases, leaving 7 bases of the junction unmatched. Germline CDR1 SGHRS, CDR2 YFSETQ. The CDR3 loop spans 15 amino acids. CDR3 DNA sequence: TGCGCCAGCAGCCCCCGGACAGGGGGAGGCACTGAAGCTTTCTTT. It codes for CASSPRTGGGTEAFF.

The V call is TRBV5-6, the J call TRBJ2-7; 9 positions agree with TRBD2. Losses at the gene ends were 1 base for V and 11 bases for J; bases not matched to a gene: 10. CDR3 length: 14 amino acids. The germline V gene has CDR1 SGHDT and CDR2 YYEEEE. CDR3 residues: CASSLNSGGRGKYF. The DNA for the CDR3 is TGTGCCAGCAGCTTGAATTCTGGCGGGAGGGGAAAGTACTTC.

About this clone: This specimen includes other DNA sequences encoding the same CDR3. The V and J genes are TRBV5-1 and TRBJ1-2; the match to TRBD1 covers 8 bases. Trimming cost V 0 bases and J 5 bases; bases outside gene matches: 3. Germline V gene lookup returns CDR1 SGHRS and CDR2 YFSETQ. The CDR3 is 14 residues long. CDR3 sequence (DNA): TGCGCCAGCAGCTTGGGTACAGGGGGGTATGGCTACACCTTC. The encoded protein is CASSLGTGGYGYTF.

CDR3 DNA sequence: TGTGCCAGCTCACCGGGACAAAAAGAGACCCAGTACTTC. It yields the protein CASSPGQKETQYF. The chain carries TRBV18 and TRBJ2-5, with D possibly matching TRBD1 (6 bases). The germline gives CDR1 KGHSH, CDR2 LQKENI. This CDR3 has 13 amino acids. V lost 3 bases and J lost 3, with 8 bases in between.

The V gene is TRBV30, the J gene TRBJ1-1; 12 nucleotides agree with TRBD1. Germline V gene lookup returns CDR1 GTSNPN and CDR2 SVGIG (reference sequence). This CDR3 comprises 14 residues. V was pared by 4 bases and J by 10 bases, with 10 bases of the junction left unmatched. The CDR3 spells CAWTAGQGAQGAFF. Here the CDR3 DNA reads TGTGCCTGGACCGCGGGACAGGGGGCCCAAGGAGCTTTCTTT.

The chain uses TRBV12-5 and TRBJ2-3; no clear D. The V gene's germline CDR1 is LGHNT and CDR2 FRNRAP. V dropped 3 bases and J dropped 1 base, with 8 bases sitting between them. The CDR3 contains 14 residues. CDR3 DNA: TGTGCTAGTGGTTTCTTCCTAGGCACAGATACGCAGTATTTT. Translating it yields CASGFFLGTDTQYF.

This clone was observed a single time. The V and J genes are TRBV20-1 and TRBJ2-1; no clear D gene. Germline V CDR1 and CDR2: DFQATT, SNEGSKA (reference sequence). This CDR3 has 11 amino acids. The V gene lost 5 bases and the J gene lost 7 bases, with 9 bases spanning the gap. In DNA, the CDR3 is TGCAGTGCTGCCTACGAGAATGAGCAGTTCTTC. Translation: CSAAYENEQFF.